Listed below are T cell receptor beta chains from one sample, sequenced in a study of CXCR3-negative and CXCR3-positive naive CD8 T cells. TCRdb reanalyzed the 5' RACE reads, giving one entry per CDR3 protein sequence and no DNA. This sample contains approximately 38,000 distinct CDR3 sequences. Sequencing was carried out using memory CD8+ T cells from blood. These receptor sequences come from a human donor in good health. Some clones in this sample may be carry-over from other donors' samples. CDR3s include the opening cysteine and the closing phenylalanine or tryptophan. A clone size is listed for some rows: how often the clone was seen (once, few, many), or a class if it is expanded.

TRBJ2-2 TRBV7-9 - CASSFKWGDTGELFF
TRBJ1-1 TRBV10-3 - CAISEPREGADTEAFF
TRBJ1-1 TRBV4-1 - CASSQGTEAFF
TRBJ2-7 TRBV29-1 - CSVEAMGPDYEQYF
TRBJ2-7 TRBV29-1 - CSVGGTGLSYEQYF
TRBJ2-7 TRBV4-3 - CASSQVRVTQLEQYF
TRBJ2-5 TRBV7-7 - CASSLGIRDREETQYF
TRBJ2-3 TRBV4-1 - CASSLISGSADTQYF
TRBJ2-3 TRBV7-6 - CASSPGGDTQYF
TRBJ2-1 TRBV4-3 - CASSQDRGDNEQFF
TRBJ2-7 TRBV7-3 - CASSLLTGRSYEQYF
TRBJ2-1 TRBV15 - CATSRGQGDNEQFF
TRBJ1-4 TRBV5-4 - CASSLFGREKLFF
TRBJ1-2 TRBV18 - CASSPPDFLTGLGPYGYTF
TRBJ2-3 TRBV6-2/TRBV6-3 - CASSYWTTSTDTQYF
TRBJ1-1 TRBV19 - CASRRTGTEAFF
TRBJ2-7 TRBV6-4 - CAYVKRRASYEQYF
TRBJ1-2 TRBV7-2 - CASSLGVAGQRYGYTF
TRBJ2-6 TRBV7-2 - CASSLAPSGGIVLGANVLTF
TRBJ2-7 TRBV10-3 - CATGRQDEQYF
TRBJ2-1 TRBV29-1 - CSVEDPTVYNEQFF
TRBJ1-1 TRBV7-9 - CASKPWGGEAFF
TRBJ2-7 TRBV4-2 - CASSQDLGGIYEQYF
TRBJ1-5 TRBV28 - CASFGGGPQHF
TRBJ1-5 TRBV25-1 - CASSDLFVGQGNDQPQHF
TRBJ2-1 TRBV12-3/TRBV12-4 - CASSLVLYDRRLGDEQFF
TRBJ2-1 TRBV5-1 - CASRESSYNEQFF
TRBJ2-1 TRBV6-2/TRBV6-3 - CASSYSSADSGTLSYEQFF
TRBJ2-6 TRBV6-5 - CASSYFTADSVANVLTF
TRBJ2-7 TRBV5-6 - CASSLRGKAYEQYF
TRBJ2-7 TRBV7-9 - CASSLSPSFEQYF
TRBJ2-7 TRBV6-1 medium-sized CASRDRAGYEQYF
TRBJ2-1 TRBV28 - CASSPPGWGATYNEQFF
TRBJ2-7 TRBV27 - CASSLGTGLYEQYF
TRBJ1-2 TRBV7-9 - CASSLSLLRYGYTF
TRBJ2-2 TRBV4-1 - CASSHPANTGELFF
TRBJ2-1 TRBV12-3/TRBV12-4 - CASSLSGPGGEQFF
TRBJ2-5 TRBV4-3 medium-sized CASSQRPMGVETQYF
TRBJ2-1 TRBV20-1 - CIALDRRSYNEQFF
TRBJ1-4 TRBV25-1 - CASSAPGTAEKLFF
TRBJ2-1 TRBV5-1 - CASSSSNEQFF
TRBJ2-3 TRBV12-3/TRBV12-4 - CASSLAGGAEATQYF
TRBJ1-1 TRBV4-1 - CASSPGQQNTEAFF
TRBJ2-5 TRBV12-3/TRBV12-4 - CASSLEVYSETQYF
TRBJ2-7 TRBV29-1 - CSVETRGAYEQYF
TRBJ2-7 TRBV6-1 - CASSELGSSYEQYF
TRBJ2-5 TRBV29-1 - CSVDLVSGTETQYF